Given below is one TCR beta chain in context. This record comes from a study of OX40 agonist ivuxolimab in advanced cancers. Study summary: Patients with prior anti-PD-1, anti-PD-L1 or anti-CTLA-4 therapy were eligible; 40% had some.

Profiled with immunoSEQ multiplex PCR; TCRdb holds only in-frame clones, not every one. Seen here are some 97,000 clones, approximately 90% observed once, and the top ten hold approximately 0.58%. Peripheral blood came from all dose cohorts at three timepoints. The sample here was CD4+ or CD8+ T cells sorted from blood, taken in a trial of the OX40 agonist ivuxolimab. This sequence was found in an adult with an advanced solid tumor such as melanoma, head and neck, liver or kidney cancer.

CDR3 region: CASSLAPAGGMGTDTQYF. CDR3 nucleotide sequence: TGCGCCAGCAGCTTGGCCCCCGCGGGAGGGATGGGCACAGATACGCAGTATTTT. This chain joins TRBV5-1 and TRBJ2-3; 9 bases align to TRBD2. CDR3 size: 18 residues. With V trimmed by 0 bases and J by 1 base, 9 bases remained unmatched. CDR1 and CDR2 from the germline V gene are SGHRS and YFSETQ.